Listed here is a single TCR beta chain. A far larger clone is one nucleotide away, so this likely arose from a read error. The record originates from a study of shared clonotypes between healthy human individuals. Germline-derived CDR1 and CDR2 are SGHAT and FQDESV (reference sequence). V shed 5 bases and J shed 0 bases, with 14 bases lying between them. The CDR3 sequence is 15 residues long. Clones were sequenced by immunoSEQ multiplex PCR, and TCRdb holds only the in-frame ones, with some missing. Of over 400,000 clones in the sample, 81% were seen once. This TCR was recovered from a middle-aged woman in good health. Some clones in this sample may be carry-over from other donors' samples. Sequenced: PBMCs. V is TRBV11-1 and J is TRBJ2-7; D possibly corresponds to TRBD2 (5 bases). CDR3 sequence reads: CASSPTRQSSYEQYF. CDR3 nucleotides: TGTGCCAGCAGCCCCACTAGGCAGAGCTCCTACGAGCAGTACTTC. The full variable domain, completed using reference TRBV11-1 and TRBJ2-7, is EAEVAQSPRYKITEKSQAVAFWCDPISGHATLYWYRQILGQGPELLVQFQDESVVDDSQLPKDRFSAERLKGVDSTLKIQPAELGDSAMYLCASSPTRQSSYEQYFGPGTRLTVT.